Following are 2 T cell receptor beta chains from one sample sequenced in a study of beta chain features in type 1 diabetes. Notes on the study in general: Among all four CD4+ subsets, Type 1 diabetes patients had TCRB CDR3s that were moderately but significantly shorter.

Their recognized antigens are unknown. Expressed TCRB transcripts got sequenced, as all isolated RNA was reverse transcribed. TCRdb's table, derived via immunoSEQ multiplex PCR, lists solely in-frame clones and lacks some. The sample holds tens of thousands of clones, over 50% seen once. The sequencing input was Tregs from blood. Every receptor here comes from a man aged 25 to 40 with type 1 diabetes. Some clones in this sample may be carry-over from other donors' samples.

This chain uses TRBV19 with TRBJ1-5; no reliable D call. V dropped 2 bases and J dropped 4 bases, with 3 bases sitting between them. CDR1 and CDR2 from the germline V gene are LNHDA and SQIVND (reference sequence). This CDR3 spans 12 amino acids. The DNA of the CDR3 is TGTGCCAGTAGTATACAGAATCAGCCCCAGCATTTT. Its protein is CASSIQNQPQHF.

V gene TRBV5-6 combines with J gene TRBJ1-1; D is uncertain. Trimming took 3 bases from V and 3 from J, leaving 6 bases between them. The CDR3 has 12 residues. Germline V gene sequence: CDR1 SGHDT, CDR2 YYEEEE. The CDR3, as DNA: TGTGCCAGCAGCTGGTCGGACACTGAAGCTTTCTTT. Translating it yields CASSWSDTEAFF.